The subject of this entry is one T cell receptor (beta chain). Its antigen is not known. This specimen comes from a study of vaccination and CD4 T cells after COVID-19. With the Oncomine TCR Beta short-read assay, DNA from cultured CD4+ T cells was sequenced. TCRdb redid the calling of the PCR reads with MiXCR, one entry per CDR3 protein. The sample records under 30,000 distinct CDR3 sequences, roughly 38% being singletons. Time point given: late sampling 161 to 241 days after vaccination in a few convalescent patients. Sample treatment: roughly 11-day PBMC culture with coronavirus spike peptide pools or control peptides (ViraFEST assay). The source was CD4+ T cells from blood, cultured in vitro, collected about 7 months after SARS-CoV-2 vaccination. This clonotype was obtained from a human donor who had recovered from COVID-19.

CDR3 bases: TGCAGTGCCAGGACAGGGGCTAGGCAGCCCCAGCATTTT. It is translated as CSARTGARQPQHF. This chain joins TRBV20-1 and TRBJ1-5; 9 bases line up with TRBD1. Germline values: CDR1 DFQATT, CDR2 SNEGSKA (reference sequence). Trimming removed 6 bases from V and 7 bases from J; junction bases left unmatched: 7. There are 13 residues in the CDR3.